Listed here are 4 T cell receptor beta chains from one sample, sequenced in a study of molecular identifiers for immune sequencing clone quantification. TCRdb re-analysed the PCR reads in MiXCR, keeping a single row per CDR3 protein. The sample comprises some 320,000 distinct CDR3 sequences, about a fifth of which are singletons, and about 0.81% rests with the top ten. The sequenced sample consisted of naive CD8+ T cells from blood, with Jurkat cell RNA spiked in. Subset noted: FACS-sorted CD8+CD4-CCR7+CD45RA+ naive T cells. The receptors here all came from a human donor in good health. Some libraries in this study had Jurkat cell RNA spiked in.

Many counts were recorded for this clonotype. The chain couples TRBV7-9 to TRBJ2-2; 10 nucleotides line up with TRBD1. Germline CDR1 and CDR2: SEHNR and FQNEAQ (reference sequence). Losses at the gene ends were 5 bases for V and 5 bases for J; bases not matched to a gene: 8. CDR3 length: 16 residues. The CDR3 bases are TGTGCCAGCAGCCCGACAGGGGGCGCCGGGACCGGGGAGCTGTTTTTT. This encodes CASSPTGGAGTGELFF.

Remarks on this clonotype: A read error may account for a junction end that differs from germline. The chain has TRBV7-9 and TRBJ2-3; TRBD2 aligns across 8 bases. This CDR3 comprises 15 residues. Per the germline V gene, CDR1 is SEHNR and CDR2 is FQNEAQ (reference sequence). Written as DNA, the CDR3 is TGTGCCTGCAGCTTTAGCGGGACTAGCACAGATACGCAGTATTTT. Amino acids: CACSFSGTSTDTQYF.

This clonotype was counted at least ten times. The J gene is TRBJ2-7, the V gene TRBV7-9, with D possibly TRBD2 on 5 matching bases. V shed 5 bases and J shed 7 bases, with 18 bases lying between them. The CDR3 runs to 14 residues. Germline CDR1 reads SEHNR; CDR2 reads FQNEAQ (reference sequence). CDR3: CASSPAAHPAEQYF. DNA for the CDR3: TGTGCCAGCAGCCCAGCGGCACACCCGGCGGAGCAGTACTTC.

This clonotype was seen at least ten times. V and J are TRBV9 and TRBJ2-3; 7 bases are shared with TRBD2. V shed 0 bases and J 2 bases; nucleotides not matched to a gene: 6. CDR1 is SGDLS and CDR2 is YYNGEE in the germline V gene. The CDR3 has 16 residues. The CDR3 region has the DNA TGTGCCAGCAGCGTAGGTCTAGCGGAGCTCACAGATACGCAGTATTTT. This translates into CASSVGLAELTDTQYF.